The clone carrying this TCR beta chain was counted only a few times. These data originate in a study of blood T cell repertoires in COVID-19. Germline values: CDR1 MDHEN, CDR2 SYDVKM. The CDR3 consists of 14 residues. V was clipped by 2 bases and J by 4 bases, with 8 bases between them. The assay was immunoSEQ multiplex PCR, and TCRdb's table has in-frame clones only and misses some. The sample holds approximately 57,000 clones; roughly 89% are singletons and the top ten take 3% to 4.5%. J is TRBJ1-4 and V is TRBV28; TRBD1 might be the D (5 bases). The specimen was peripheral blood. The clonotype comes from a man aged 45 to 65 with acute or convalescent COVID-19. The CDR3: CASSLPQGNEKLFF. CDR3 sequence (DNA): TGTGCCAGCAGTTTACCCCAGGGTAATGAAAAACTGTTTTTT.